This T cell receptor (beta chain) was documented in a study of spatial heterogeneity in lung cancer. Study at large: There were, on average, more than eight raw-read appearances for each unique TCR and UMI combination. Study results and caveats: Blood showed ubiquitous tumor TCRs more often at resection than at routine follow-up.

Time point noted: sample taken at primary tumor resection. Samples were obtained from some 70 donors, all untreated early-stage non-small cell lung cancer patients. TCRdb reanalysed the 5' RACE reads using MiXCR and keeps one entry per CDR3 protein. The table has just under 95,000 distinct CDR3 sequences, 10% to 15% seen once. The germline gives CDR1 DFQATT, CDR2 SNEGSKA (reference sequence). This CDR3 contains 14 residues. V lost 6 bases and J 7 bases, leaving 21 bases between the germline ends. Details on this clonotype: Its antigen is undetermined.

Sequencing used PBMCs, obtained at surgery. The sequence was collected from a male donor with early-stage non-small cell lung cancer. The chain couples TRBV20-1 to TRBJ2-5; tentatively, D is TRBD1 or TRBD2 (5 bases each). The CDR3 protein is CSADRGVNAGTQYF. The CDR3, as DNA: TGCAGTGCCGACAGAGGAGTTAATGCGGGGACCCAGTACTTC.